Listed here is a single T cell receptor beta chain. Its antigen is not identified. The data belong to a study of cytomegalovirus exposure and HLA in healthy donors. Overall study: An analysis done earlier identified around 100 million unique TCR beta sequences from about 179 million T cells.

The CDR3 spans 13 residues. CDR1 SGDLS and CDR2 YYNGEE come from the germline V gene. Trimming took off 2 bases at V and 5 bases at J, with 8 bases between the two ends. The PCR had 60 Vbeta and 13 Jbeta primers. TCRdb keeps only in-frame clones here, not all; method: immunoSEQ multiplex PCR. The table has 90,000 to 130,000 clones, roughly 80% seen once. Study-level points and caveats: A later analysis linked a missense DCLRE1C variant to TCR beta V- and J-gene trimming. The study flagged approximately 180 TCR beta chains as cytomegalovirus-associated. Later analysis showed TCR association rates varying by HLA locus, highest for DRB1 and lowest for HLA-C.

J is TRBJ2-1 and V is TRBV9, with D unresolved. The sequence came from a man aged 25 to 45 in good health and CMV-seropositive. What was sequenced was PBMCs. The CDR3 reads CASSVRLHNEQFF. The DNA of the CDR3 is TGTGCCAGCAGCGTCCGACTGCACAATGAGCAGTTCTTC.